This passage covers 11 T cell receptor beta chains from one sample sequenced in a study of a mutant IDH1 vaccine in newly diagnosed glioma. This sample's time point: week 11, during vaccination. The vaccine gave 300 ug of a 20-mer mutant IDH1 peptide subcutaneously per dose. Clones were sequenced by immunoSEQ multiplex PCR, and TCRdb holds only the in-frame ones, with some missing. This sample has about 66,000 clones, with approximately 80% found just once. Antigens of these TCRs are unknown. The material was PBMCs, obtained from a glioma patient whose treatment included an IDH1 peptide vaccine. These receptors were collected from a man aged 30-40 years with glioma.

As to this clone: Other DNA sequences in the sample encode the same CDR3. This chain links TRBV9 with TRBJ1-1; possible D gene TRBD1, 5 bases. Deletions cut 5 bases from V and 4 bases from J, with 15 bases between. Looked up from germline, CDR1 is SGDLS and CDR2 is YYNGEE. The length of the CDR3 is 14 residues. This chain's CDR3 is CASSPRGLSTEAFF. The CDR3 nucleotides are TGTGCCAGCAGTCCTAGGGGTTTGAGCACTGAAGCTTTCTTT.

J is TRBJ2-7 and V is TRBV11-2; TRBD1 might be the D (6 bases). Per germline, CDR1 SGHAT and CDR2 FQNNGV. Trimming pared 5 bases from V and 5 bases from J, leaving 10 bases between. This CDR3 spans 12 amino acids. This CDR3 reads CASSHTGHEQYF. As DNA, the CDR3 is TGTGCCAGCAGCCATACAGGGCACGAGCAGTACTTC.

The chain employs TRBV5-6 and TRBJ2-3; the match to TRBD2 covers 9 bases. The V gene's germline CDR1 is SGHDT and CDR2 YYEEEE. J gave up 0 bases and V 0 bases, and 2 bases lay outside the gene matches. The CDR3 runs 16 residues. CDR3 in amino acids: CASSLASGISTDTQYF. In DNA, the CDR3 is TGTGCCAGCAGCTTGGCTAGCGGGATCAGCACAGATACGCAGTATTTT.

The CDR3 reads CASYAAEAFF. The CDR3 DNA sequence: TGTGCCAGCTATGCGGCTGAAGCTTTCTTT. This chain connects TRBV28 to TRBJ1-1; D not certain. The V end lost 8 bases, the J end lost 6 bases, and 7 bases lay between the germline ends. Per germline, CDR1 MDHEN and CDR2 SYDVKM. The CDR3 is 10 residues long.

This chain's CDR3 is CASSQEGSANTGELFF. The CDR3 DNA reads as TGCGCCAGCAGCCAAGAGGGCAGCGCGAACACCGGGGAGCTGTTTTTT. The rearrangement links TRBV4-3 to TRBJ2-2; D gene ambiguous. This CDR3 is 16 amino acids long. Germline loops: CDR1 LGHNA, CDR2 YSLEER. The V gene lost 0 bases and the J gene lost 0 bases, with 8 bases spanning the gap.

About this clone itself: An end of the junction does not agree with germline; a read error may underlie this. The chain links TRBV4-1 to TRBJ2-1; perhaps TRBD2 as D (6 bases). The CDR3 runs 16 residues. CDR1 and CDR2 from the germline V gene are MGHRA and YSYEKL. The CDR3 DNA sequence: TGCGCCGGCAGCCAAGATCGATTACTAGCTGGCCATGAGCAGTTCTTC. Translating it yields CAGSQDRLLAGHEQFF.

This clone was seen once. The chain recombines TRBV7-9 with TRBJ1-1, with D possibly being TRBD1 (5 bases). The CDR3 sequence is 15 residues long. Germline-derived CDR1 and CDR2 are SEHNR and FQNEAQ (reference sequence). Trimming pared 5 bases from V and 7 bases from J, leaving 20 bases between. The CDR3 DNA follows: TGTGCCAGCAGCCCACGGGACCTACTCTGGGGTGAAGCTTTCTTT. Its translation is CASSPRDLLWGEAFF.

Only one count was recorded for this clone. The V and J genes are TRBV5-1 and TRBJ2-7, with 8 bases that match TRBD1. The CDR3 sequence is 16 residues long. Unmatched junction bases numbered 14, after V lost 4 bases and J lost 5 bases. Germline V lookup: CDR1 SGHRS, CDR2 YFSETQ. CDR3 in DNA: TGCGCCAGCAGCCCAAAGTCCGGGACAGGCCTCGACGAGCAGTACTTC. Amino acid sequence: CASSPKSGTGLDEQYF. Complete variable domain (other parts from reference TRBV5-1 and TRBJ2-7): KAGVTQTPRYLIKTRGQQVTLSCSPISGHRSVSWYQQTPGQGLQFLFEYFSETQRNKGNFPGRFSGRQFSNSRSEMNVSTLELGDSALYLCASSPKSGTGLDEQYFGPGTRLTVT.

The gene calls are TRBV9 and TRBJ1-5; no clear D gene. The CDR3 totals 14 residues. CDR1 and CDR2 (germline): SGDLS, YYNGEE. Trimming left V 0 bases short and J 4 bases short, with 8 bases between. The chain's CDR3 is CASSVGTINQPQHF. CDR3 DNA: TGTGCCAGCAGCGTAGGCACGATTAATCAGCCCCAGCATTTT.

This chain links TRBV7-8 with TRBJ2-1, with TRBD2 identical over 7 bases. This CDR3 is built from 20 residues. In germline, CDR1 is SGHVS, CDR2 FQNEAQ. V was clipped by 0 bases and J by 0 bases; unmatched bases: 14. The DNA of the CDR3 is TGTGCCAGCAGCTTAGCGATGTCCAGCGGGACTACGAGCTCCTACAATGAGCAGTTCTTC. Amino acids: CASSLAMSSGTTSSYNEQFF.

This clone was found a few times. The genes are TRBV7-8 and TRBJ1-2; D is unresolved. The CDR3 runs to 15 residues. Trimming took off 5 bases at V and 2 bases at J, with 15 bases between the two ends. Germline V gives CDR1 SGHVS, CDR2 FQNEAQ. The CDR3 spells CASSTRATDNYGYTF. The CDR3 DNA is TGTGCCAGCAGCACCAGAGCCACGGACAACTATGGCTACACCTTC.